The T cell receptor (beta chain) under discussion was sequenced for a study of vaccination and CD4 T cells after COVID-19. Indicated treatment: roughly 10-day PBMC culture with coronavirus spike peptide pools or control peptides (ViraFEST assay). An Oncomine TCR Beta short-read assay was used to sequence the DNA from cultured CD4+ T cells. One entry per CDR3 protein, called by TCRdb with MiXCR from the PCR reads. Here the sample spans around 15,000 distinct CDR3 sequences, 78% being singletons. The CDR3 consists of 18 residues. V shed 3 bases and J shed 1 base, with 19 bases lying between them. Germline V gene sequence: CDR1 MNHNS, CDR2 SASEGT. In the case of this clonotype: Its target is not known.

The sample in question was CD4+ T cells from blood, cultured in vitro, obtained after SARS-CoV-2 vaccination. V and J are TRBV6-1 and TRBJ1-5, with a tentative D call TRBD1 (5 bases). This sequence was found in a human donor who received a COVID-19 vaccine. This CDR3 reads CASSDTGPAPGSNQPQHF. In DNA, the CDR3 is TGTGCCAGCAGTGACACGGGACCGGCCCCGGGCAGCAATCAGCCCCAGCATTTT.